What follows are 28 T cell receptor beta chains derived from one specimen sequenced in a study of CD8+ T cells in alopecia areata. Isolated RNA was reverse transcribed into cDNA used as the sequencing template. The assay was immunoSEQ multiplex PCR, and TCRdb's table has in-frame clones only and misses some. The sample has some 150,000 clones, around 82% seen once. Treatment defined: oral pan-JAK inhibitor, 5-10 mg twice daily. The source material was CD8+ T cells sorted from blood, sampled at week 4, from a patient treated with tofacitinib. These receptors were taken from a human donor with alopecia areata.

The chain has TRBV19 and TRBJ2-7; D is possibly TRBD1 or TRBD2 (5 bases each). The CDR3 is 14 amino acids. The V and J ends lost 6 bases and 4 bases respectively, with 16 bases between them. Looked up from germline, CDR1 is LNHDA and CDR2 is SQIVND (reference sequence). CDR3: CASSLGTGGYEQYF. The CDR3 DNA reads as TGTGCCAGTAGCCTAGGGACGGGCGGGTACGAGCAGTACTTC. Variable domain in full (rest from reference TRBV19 and TRBJ2-7): DGGITQSPKYLFRKEGQNVTLSCEQNLNHDAMYWYRQDPGQGLRLIYYSQIVNDFQKGDIAEGYSVSREKKESFPLTVTSAQKNPTAFYLCASSLGTGGYEQYFGPGTRLTVT.

The chain uses TRBV7-9 and TRBJ2-1; weak D call: TRBD2 (6 bases). Between the trimmed V and J ends, which lost 5 bases and 7 bases, there was a span of 21 bases. CDR1 and CDR2 from the germline V gene are SEHNR and FQNEAQ (reference sequence). This CDR3 has 16 residues. CDR3 loop: CASSGEGPTAGNEQFF. The CDR3 DNA reads TGTGCCAGCAGCGGGGAAGGGCCGACCGCGGGAAATGAGCAGTTCTTC.

V and J are TRBV29-1 and TRBJ1-1, with D hard to call. The germline CDR1 and CDR2 sequences are SQVTM and ANQGSEA. The CDR3 contains 14 residues. The V and J ends lost 4 bases and 0 bases respectively, with 12 bases between them. The CDR3: CSVALDGMNTEAFF. The CDR3 DNA reads as TGCAGCGTTGCATTGGACGGAATGAACACTGAAGCTTTCTTT.

J is TRBJ2-3 and V is TRBV6-5; D not resolved. The length of the CDR3 is 13 residues. CDR1 and CDR2 (germline): MNHEY, SVGAGI. Trimming took off 0 bases at V and 6 bases at J, with 7 bases between the two ends. CDR3 sequence: CASSYSSFDTQYF. The CDR3 DNA reads as TGTGCCAGCAGTTACTCGAGCTTCGATACGCAGTATTTT.

The gene calls are TRBV29-1 and TRBJ2-2; unclear D gene. Germline V gene sequence: CDR1 SQVTM, CDR2 ANQGSEA. CDR3 length: 12 residues. Between the trimmed V and J ends, which lost 4 bases and 6 bases, there was a span of 9 bases. The CDR3 coding sequence is TGCAGCGTTGTGTGGGTAGCCGGGGAGCTGTTTTTT. Protein product: CSVVWVAGELFF.

The chain recombines TRBV4-1 with TRBJ2-1; D ambiguous. V was trimmed by 4 bases and J by 5 bases, leaving 6 bases between them. The CDR3 has 12 residues. The germline gives CDR1 MGHRA, CDR2 YSYEKL. The CDR3 region is CASSPDHNEQFF. The DNA of the CDR3 is TGCGCCAGCAGCCCTGACCACAATGAGCAGTTCTTC.

This chain joins TRBV15 and TRBJ2-7; D is uncertain. Germline CDR1 reads LNHNV; CDR2 reads YYDKDF (reference sequence). V was trimmed by 0 bases and J by 6 bases, leaving 9 bases between them. The CDR3 extends over 13 amino acids. CDR3 sequence reads: CATSRDSPREQYF. Written as DNA, the CDR3 is TGTGCCACCAGCAGAGATAGTCCCCGCGAGCAGTACTTC.

This rearrangement joins TRBV7-9 to TRBJ2-7, with 9 bases fitting TRBD1. CDR1 and CDR2 (germline): SEHNR, FQNEAQ (reference sequence). The V gene end was trimmed by 4 bases and the J gene end by 4 bases; junction bases not matched to a gene: 14. The CDR3 extends over 17 amino acids. The CDR3 DNA is TGTGCCAGCAGCTCCCCGGTGGGGGACAGGGACTCGTACGAGCAGTACTTC. It encodes CASSSPVGDRDSYEQYF.

V usage is TRBV7-9 and J usage is TRBJ2-2, with unresolved D. V was trimmed by 5 bases and J by 3 bases, leaving 10 bases between them. The CDR3 covers 14 residues. Germline V gene sequence: CDR1 SEHNR, CDR2 FQNEAQ (reference sequence). The CDR3 is CASSPLTDTGELFF. DNA of the CDR3: TGTGCCAGCAGCCCTCTGACGGACACCGGGGAGCTGTTTTTT.

The chain links TRBV5-1 to TRBJ2-2; D tentatively fits TRBD1 or TRBD2 (5 bases each). This CDR3 is 16 amino acids long. V lost 1 base and J lost 10, with 20 bases in between. Germline values: CDR1 SGHRS, CDR2 YFSETQ. The CDR3 DNA sequence: TGCGCCAGCAGCTTGCTGCAGGGAGTCCCTGCGACGGAGCTGTTTTTT. Encoded protein: CASSLLQGVPATELFF. The variable domain in full, completed from reference TRBV5-1 and TRBJ2-2, reads KAGVTQTPRYLIKTRGQQVTLSCSPISGHRSVSWYQQTPGQGLQFLFEYFSETQRNKGNFPGRFSGRQFSNSRSEMNVSTLELGDSALYLCASSLLQGVPATELFFGEGSRLTVL.

The chain is built from TRBV30 and TRBJ1-2; D is possibly TRBD1 (5 bases). The CDR3 length is 13 residues. The V end was cut by 5 bases, the J end by 10 bases, with 20 bases between. Per the germline V gene, CDR1 is GTSNPN and CDR2 is SVGIG (reference sequence). Written as DNA, the CDR3 is TGTGCCTGGGATCCGCAAGGGGCTCAGGACTACACCTTC. Translated: CAWDPQGAQDYTF.

The chain carries TRBV15 and TRBJ1-2; TRBD1 matches at 9 bases. CDR1 and CDR2 from the germline V gene are LNHNV and YYDKDF (reference sequence). The CDR3 is made up of 14 amino acids. The trim removed 5 bases at V and 4 bases at J, leaving 5 bases unmatched. The chain's CDR3 is CATSRGDRAYGYTF. In DNA form, the CDR3 reads TGTGCCACCAGCCGAGGGGACAGGGCCTATGGCTACACCTTC.

The chain couples TRBV30 to TRBJ1-5; D may be TRBD1 (6 bases). The CDR3 covers 14 residues. Trimming cost V 0 bases and J 5 bases, with 11 bases left between them. The germline gives CDR1 GTSNPN, CDR2 SVGIG (reference sequence). CDR3 in DNA: TGTGCCTGGAGTGTAGTGGGGACACATCAGCCCCAGCATTTT. Encoded protein: CAWSVVGTHQPQHF. Using reference TRBV30 and TRBJ1-5 for the parts outside the CDR3, the full variable domain is SQTIHQWPATLVQPVGSPLSLECTVEGTSNPNLYWYRQAAGRGLQLLFYSVGIGQISSEVPQNLSASRPQDRQFILSSKKLLLSDSGFYLCAWSVVGTHQPQHFGDGTRLSIL.

Of note for this clone: This specimen includes other DNA sequences encoding the same CDR3. The chain uses TRBV7-2 and TRBJ2-3, with TRBD2 matching 8 bases. Germline CDR1 reads SGHTA; CDR2 reads FQGNSA. The CDR3 is 14 amino acids. Trimming cost V 3 bases and J 1 base; bases outside gene matches: 0. CDR3 protein: CASSFSGGTDTQYF. The CDR3 DNA follows: TGTGCCAGCAGCTTTAGCGGGGGCACAGATACGCAGTATTTT.

This chain connects TRBV29-1 to TRBJ2-1; 8 bases agree with TRBD1. The CDR3 extends over 15 amino acids. V lost 6 bases, J lost 2 bases, and 9 bases stayed unmatched. Germline CDR1 is SQVTM and CDR2 is ANQGSEA. The CDR3 region is CSVGQGYRTYNEQFF. The CDR3 nucleotides read TGCAGCGTCGGACAGGGCTATCGAACCTACAATGAGCAGTTCTTC.

The chain recombines TRBV10-2 with TRBJ2-7, with 7 bases that match TRBD1. This CDR3 has 14 amino acids. The germline V gene has CDR1 WSHSY and CDR2 SAAADI. Trimming at V came to 5 bases and at J to 3 bases, leaving 7 bases not matched to a gene. CDR3 bases: TGCGCCAGCAGTTCGACAGGGCTTAGCTACGAGCAGTACTTC. Translated, it gives CASSSTGLSYEQYF.

This clone was observed a single time. The V gene is TRBV9, the J gene TRBJ2-5; 10 bases agree with TRBD2. CDR3 length: 19 residues. Germline V gene data show CDR1 as SGDLS and CDR2 as YYNGEE. The trim removed 4 bases at V and 0 bases at J, leaving 15 bases unmatched. CDR3 bases: TGTGCCAGCAGCCACGGGCTAGCGGGGGAACTAACGTACCAAGAGACCCAGTACTTC. Protein sequence: CASSHGLAGELTYQETQYF.

DNA of the CDR3: TGTGCCAGCACGGGCCTCGCCCATAACTATGGCTACACCTTC. It translates to CASTGLAHNYGYTF. The V call is TRBV9, the J call TRBJ1-2; no clear D gene. The CDR3 spans 14 residues. V was trimmed by 6 bases and J by 1 base, leaving 13 bases between them. The germline gives CDR1 SGDLS, CDR2 YYNGEE.

CDR3 nucleotides: TGTGCCATCAGCGATTTGGGGTTAGAGCAGTACTTC. It encodes CAISDLGLEQYF. J is TRBJ2-7 and V is TRBV6-6, with D hard to call. The CDR3 spans 12 residues. V was cut by 10 bases and J by 7 bases, with 17 bases left in between. Looked up from germline, CDR1 is MNHNY and CDR2 is SVGAGI (reference sequence).

The chain combines TRBV15 with TRBJ1-4; D is ambiguous. V was shortened by 5 bases and J by 5 bases, with 18 bases between the two germline ends. The CDR3 length is 16 residues. Germline-derived CDR1 and CDR2 are LNHNV and YYDKDF (reference sequence). For the CDR3, the DNA is TGTGCCACCAGCGGACGGGCGGCGGGCGCCAATGAAAAACTGTTTTTT. Translating gives CATSGRAAGANEKLFF.

This rearrangement joins TRBV7-9 to TRBJ2-7; 7 bases agree with TRBD1. Germline V gene lookup returns CDR1 SEHNR and CDR2 FQNEAQ (reference sequence). J was trimmed by 3 bases and V by 4 bases; bases with no gene match: 9. The CDR3 extends over 15 amino acids. CDR3 in amino acids: CASSSRDRVGYEQYF. The CDR3 nucleotides read TGTGCCAGCAGCTCCCGAGACAGGGTGGGCTACGAGCAGTACTTC.

The chain uses TRBV6-5 and TRBJ1-6; D is undetermined. The CDR3 is 13 residues long. V was pared by 0 bases and J by 10 bases, with 7 bases between. CDR1 and CDR2 from the germline V gene are MNHEY and SVGAGI. CDR3 sequence reads: CASSYSRSSPLHF. CDR3 DNA sequence: TGTGCCAGCAGTTACTCGAGGTCGTCACCCCTCCACTTT.

The chain has TRBV23-1 and TRBJ1-1, with D possibly TRBD1 on 6 matching bases. TRBV23-1 is an ORF for which the function is uncertain. This CDR3 is built from 16 residues. V was trimmed by 4 bases and J by 6 bases, leaving 21 bases between them. CDR3 region: CASSPGQYRLFPEAFF. DNA of the CDR3: TGCGCCAGCAGTCCTGGACAGTACCGTCTTTTCCCTGAAGCTTTCTTT.

This sequence joins TRBV5-1 and TRBJ2-7, with 10 bases identical to TRBD1. The CDR3 covers 17 residues. Germline trimming cut 4 bases from V and 2 bases from J; bases unmatched to any gene: 12. Germline assignment: CDR1 SGHRS and CDR2 YFSETQ. Written as DNA, the CDR3 is TGCGCCAGCAGCGTACCAGTCACGGGACAGGGGACCTACGAGCAGTACTTC. It yields the protein CASSVPVTGQGTYEQYF.

The chain is built from TRBV7-2 and TRBJ2-4; 8 bases match TRBD2. The length of the CDR3 is 18 residues. CDR1 and CDR2 from the germline V gene are SGHTA and FQGNSA. Trimming at V came to 5 bases and at J to 4 bases, leaving 16 bases not matched to a gene. CDR3 sequence (DNA): TGTGCCAGCAGCCCCCCGGCTTGGATAGCGGGGATAAAAAACATTCAGTACTTC. It codes for CASSPPAWIAGIKNIQYF.

The chain is built from TRBV7-6 and TRBJ2-7; D unclear. V lost 5 bases, J lost 0 bases, and 20 bases lay in between. The CDR3 is 17 amino acids. Germline loops: CDR1 SGHVS, CDR2 FNYEAQ. CDR3 loop: CASSPWPGESGSYEQYF. The CDR3 DNA reads TGTGCCAGCAGCCCGTGGCCTGGGGAATCGGGCTCCTACGAGCAGTACTTC.

The V call is TRBV7-9, the J call TRBJ2-7; tentatively, D is TRBD1 (7 bases). CDR1 SEHNR and CDR2 FQNEAQ come from the germline V gene (reference sequence). V gave up 4 bases and J gave up 4 bases, with 11 bases separating them. The CDR3 consists of 13 residues. The CDR3 sequence: CASSSAGQYEQYF. CDR3 in DNA: TGTGCCAGCAGCTCCGCGGGACAGTACGAGCAGTACTTC.

The genes are TRBV30 and TRBJ2-2; D unclear. The germline V gene has CDR1 GTSNPN and CDR2 SVGIG (reference sequence). There are 15 residues in the CDR3. Trimming removed 5 bases at V and 0 bases at J, with 13 bases between. CDR3 amino acids: CAWSDVSPNTGELFF. DNA of the CDR3: TGTGCCTGGTCGGACGTCTCACCGAACACCGGGGAGCTGTTTTTT.